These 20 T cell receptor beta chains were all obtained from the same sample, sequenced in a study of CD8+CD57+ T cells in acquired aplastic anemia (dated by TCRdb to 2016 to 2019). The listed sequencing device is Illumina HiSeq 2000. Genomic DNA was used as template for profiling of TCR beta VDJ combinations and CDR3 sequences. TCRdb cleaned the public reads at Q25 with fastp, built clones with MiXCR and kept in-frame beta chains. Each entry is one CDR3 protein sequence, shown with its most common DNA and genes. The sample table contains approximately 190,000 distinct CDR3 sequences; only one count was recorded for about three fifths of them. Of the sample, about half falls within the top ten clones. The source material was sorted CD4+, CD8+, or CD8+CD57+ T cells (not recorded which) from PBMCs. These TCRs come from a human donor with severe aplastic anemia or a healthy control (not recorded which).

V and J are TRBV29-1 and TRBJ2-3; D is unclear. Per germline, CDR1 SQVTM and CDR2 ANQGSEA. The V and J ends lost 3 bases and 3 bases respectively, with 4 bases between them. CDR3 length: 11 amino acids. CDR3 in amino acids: CSVEGTDTQYF. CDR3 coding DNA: TGCAGCGTTGAGGGTACAGATACGCAGTATTTT.

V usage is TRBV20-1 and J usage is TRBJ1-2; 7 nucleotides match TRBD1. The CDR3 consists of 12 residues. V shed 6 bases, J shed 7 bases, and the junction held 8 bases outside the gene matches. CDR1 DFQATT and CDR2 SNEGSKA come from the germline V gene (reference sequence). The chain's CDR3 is CSALTGERGYTF. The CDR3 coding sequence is TGCAGTGCCCTTACAGGGGAACGTGGCTACACCTTC.

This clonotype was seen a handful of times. The CDR3, as DNA: TGTGCCACCAGCAGGGGTAGCGCCCTGACCTACGAGCAGTACTTC. Residues: CATSRGSALTYEQYF. The chain combines TRBV15 with TRBJ2-7; TRBD2 is a possible D gene (5 bases). The ends were cut back, 3 bases at V and 2 bases at J, with 14 bases in the middle. CDR1 and CDR2 from the germline V gene are LNHNV and YYDKDF (reference sequence). The CDR3 consists of 15 residues.

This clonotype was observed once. CDR3 protein: CASSPGTTDEQFF. CDR3 coding DNA: TGTGCCAGCTCACCCGGGACTACCGATGAGCAGTTCTTC. The rearrangement links TRBV18 to TRBJ2-1; 7 nucleotides match TRBD2. The CDR3 has 13 amino acids. CDR1 KGHSH and CDR2 LQKENI come from the germline V gene. Trimming at V came to 3 bases and at J to 8 bases, leaving 4 bases not matched to a gene.

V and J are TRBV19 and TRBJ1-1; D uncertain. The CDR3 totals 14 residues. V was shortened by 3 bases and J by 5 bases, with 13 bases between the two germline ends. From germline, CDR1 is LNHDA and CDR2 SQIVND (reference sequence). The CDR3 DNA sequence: TGTGCCAGTAGTATGGGTGGGCGGCGAACTGAAGCTTTCTTT. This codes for CASSMGGRRTEAFF.

Here the CDR3 DNA reads TGTGCCAGCAGCGCCCAAGCGGGGGGTAGTTCAGAGACCCAGTACTTC. Amino acid sequence: CASSAQAGGSSETQYF. The V and J genes are TRBV7-3 and TRBJ2-5; TRBD2 matches 9 bases. Per germline, CDR1 SGHTA and CDR2 FQGTGA. The CDR3 sequence is 16 residues long. V shed 5 bases, J shed 4 bases, and the junction held 11 bases outside the gene matches.

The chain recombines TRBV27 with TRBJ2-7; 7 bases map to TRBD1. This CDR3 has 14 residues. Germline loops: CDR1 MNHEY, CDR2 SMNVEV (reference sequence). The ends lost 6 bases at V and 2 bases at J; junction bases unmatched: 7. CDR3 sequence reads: CASSGTEIPYEQYF. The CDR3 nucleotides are TGTGCCAGCAGCGGGACAGAAATTCCCTACGAGCAGTACTTC.

CDR3 coding DNA: TGTGCCAGTAGTATTTCTGGGGGACTGGAGACCCAGTACTTC. This codes for CASSISGGLETQYF. The gene calls are TRBV19 and TRBJ2-5; D might be TRBD2 (6 bases). V lost 3 bases and J 5 bases, leaving 13 bases between the germline ends. The germline V gene has CDR1 LNHDA and CDR2 SQIVND (reference sequence). The CDR3 is 14 amino acids.

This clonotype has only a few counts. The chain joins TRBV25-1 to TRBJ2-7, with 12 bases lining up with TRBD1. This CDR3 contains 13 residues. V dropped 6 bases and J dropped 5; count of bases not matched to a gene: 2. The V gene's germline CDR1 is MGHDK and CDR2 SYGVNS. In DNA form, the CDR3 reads TGTGCCAGCAGGGGGACAGGGGGCCACGAGCAGTACTTC. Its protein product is CASRGTGGHEQYF.

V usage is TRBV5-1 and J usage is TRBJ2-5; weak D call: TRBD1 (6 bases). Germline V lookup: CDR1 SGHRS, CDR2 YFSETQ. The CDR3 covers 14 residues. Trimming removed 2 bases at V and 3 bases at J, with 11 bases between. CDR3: CASSFSPGEETQYF. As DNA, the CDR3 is TGCGCCAGCAGCTTTTCTCCAGGGGAAGAGACCCAGTACTTC. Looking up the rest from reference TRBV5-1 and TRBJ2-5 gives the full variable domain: KAGVTQTPRYLIKTRGQQVTLSCSPISGHRSVSWYQQTPGQGLQFLFEYFSETQRNKGNFPGRFSGRQFSNSRSEMNVSTLELGDSALYLCASSFSPGEETQYFGPGTRLLVL.

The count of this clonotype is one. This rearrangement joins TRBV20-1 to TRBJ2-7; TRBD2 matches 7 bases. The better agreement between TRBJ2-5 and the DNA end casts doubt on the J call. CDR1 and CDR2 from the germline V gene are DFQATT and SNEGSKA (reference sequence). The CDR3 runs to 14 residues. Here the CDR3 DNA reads TGCAGTGCTGAGGGACTATTCCCTTTGGAGACCCAGTACTTC. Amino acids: CSAEGLFPLETQYF.

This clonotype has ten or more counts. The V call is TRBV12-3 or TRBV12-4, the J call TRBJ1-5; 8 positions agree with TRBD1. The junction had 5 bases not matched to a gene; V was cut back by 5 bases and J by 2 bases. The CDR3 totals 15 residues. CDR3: CASSVDRAGNQPQHF. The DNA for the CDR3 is TGTGCCAGCAGTGTGGACAGGGCCGGCAATCAGCCCCAGCATTTT.

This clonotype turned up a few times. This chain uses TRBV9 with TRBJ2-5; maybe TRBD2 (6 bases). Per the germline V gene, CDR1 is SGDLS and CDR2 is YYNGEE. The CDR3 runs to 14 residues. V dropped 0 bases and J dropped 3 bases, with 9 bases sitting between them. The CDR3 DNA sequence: TGTGCCAGCAGCGTAGGGGCTAGCGAAGAGACCCAGTACTTC. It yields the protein CASSVGASEETQYF.

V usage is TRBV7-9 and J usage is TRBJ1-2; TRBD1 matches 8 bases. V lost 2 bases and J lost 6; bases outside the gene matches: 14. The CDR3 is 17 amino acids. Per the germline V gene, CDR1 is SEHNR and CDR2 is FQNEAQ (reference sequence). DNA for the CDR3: TGTGCCAGCAGCTTAAGTTCCTTCCAGGGGGCGAATAATGGCTACACCTTC. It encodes CASSLSSFQGANNGYTF.

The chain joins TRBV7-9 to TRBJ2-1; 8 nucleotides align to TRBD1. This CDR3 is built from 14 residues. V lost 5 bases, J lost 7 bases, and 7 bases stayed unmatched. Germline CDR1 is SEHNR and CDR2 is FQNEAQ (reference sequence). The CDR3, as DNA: TGTGCCAGCAGCCCCGGACAGGGCAGGAATGAGCAGTTCTTC. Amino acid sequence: CASSPGQGRNEQFF.

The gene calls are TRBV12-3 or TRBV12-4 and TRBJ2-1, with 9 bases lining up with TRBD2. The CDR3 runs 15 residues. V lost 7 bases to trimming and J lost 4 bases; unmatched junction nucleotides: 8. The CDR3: CASILAGGPYNEQFF. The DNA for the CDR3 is TGTGCCAGCATCCTCGCGGGGGGGCCTTACAATGAGCAGTTCTTC.

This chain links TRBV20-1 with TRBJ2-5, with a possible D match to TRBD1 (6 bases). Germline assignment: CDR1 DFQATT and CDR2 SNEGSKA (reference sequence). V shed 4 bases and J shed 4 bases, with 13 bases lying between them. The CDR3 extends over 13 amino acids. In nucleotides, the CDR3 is TGCAGTGCTAAAAAACAGGGCGGAGAGACCCAGTACTTC. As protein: CSAKKQGGETQYF.

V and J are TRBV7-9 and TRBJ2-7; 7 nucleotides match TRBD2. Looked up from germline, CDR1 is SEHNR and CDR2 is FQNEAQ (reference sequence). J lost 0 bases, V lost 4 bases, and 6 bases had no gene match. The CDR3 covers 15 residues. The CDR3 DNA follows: TGTGCCAGCAGCTGGTGGGGAGGGTCCTCCTACGAGCAGTACTTC. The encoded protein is CASSWWGGSSYEQYF.

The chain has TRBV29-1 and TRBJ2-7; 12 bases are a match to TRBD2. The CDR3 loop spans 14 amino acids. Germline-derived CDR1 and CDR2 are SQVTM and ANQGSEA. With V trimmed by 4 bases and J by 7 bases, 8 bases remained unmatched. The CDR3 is CSVGTSGAPREQYF. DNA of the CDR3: TGCAGCGTTGGGACTAGCGGGGCCCCGCGAGAGCAGTACTTC.

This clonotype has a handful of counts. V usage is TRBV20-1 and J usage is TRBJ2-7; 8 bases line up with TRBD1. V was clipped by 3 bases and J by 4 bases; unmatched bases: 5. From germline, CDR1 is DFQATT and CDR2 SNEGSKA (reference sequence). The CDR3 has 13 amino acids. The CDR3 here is CSAREDRAYEQYF. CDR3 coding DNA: TGCAGTGCTAGGGAGGACAGGGCTTACGAGCAGTACTTC.